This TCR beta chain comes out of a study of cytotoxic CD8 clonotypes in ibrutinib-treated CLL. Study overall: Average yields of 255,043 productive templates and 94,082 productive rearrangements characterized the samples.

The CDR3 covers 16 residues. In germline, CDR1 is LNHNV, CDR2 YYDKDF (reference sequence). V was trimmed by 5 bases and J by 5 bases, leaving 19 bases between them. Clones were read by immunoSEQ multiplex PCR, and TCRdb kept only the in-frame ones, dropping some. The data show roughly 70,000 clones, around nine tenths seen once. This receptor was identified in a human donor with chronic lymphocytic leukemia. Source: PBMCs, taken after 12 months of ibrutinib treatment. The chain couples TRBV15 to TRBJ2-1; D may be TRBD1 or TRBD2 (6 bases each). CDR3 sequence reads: CATSWGKGGVHNEQFF. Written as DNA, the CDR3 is TGTGCCACCAGCTGGGGGAAGGGGGGCGTCCACAATGAGCAGTTCTTC. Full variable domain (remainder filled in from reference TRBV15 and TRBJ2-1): DAMVIQNPRYQVTQFGKPVTLSCSQTLNHNVMYWYQQKSSQAPKLLFHYYDKDFNNEADTPDNFQSRRPNTSFCFLDIRSPGLGDTAMYLCATSWGKGGVHNEQFFGPGTRLTVL.